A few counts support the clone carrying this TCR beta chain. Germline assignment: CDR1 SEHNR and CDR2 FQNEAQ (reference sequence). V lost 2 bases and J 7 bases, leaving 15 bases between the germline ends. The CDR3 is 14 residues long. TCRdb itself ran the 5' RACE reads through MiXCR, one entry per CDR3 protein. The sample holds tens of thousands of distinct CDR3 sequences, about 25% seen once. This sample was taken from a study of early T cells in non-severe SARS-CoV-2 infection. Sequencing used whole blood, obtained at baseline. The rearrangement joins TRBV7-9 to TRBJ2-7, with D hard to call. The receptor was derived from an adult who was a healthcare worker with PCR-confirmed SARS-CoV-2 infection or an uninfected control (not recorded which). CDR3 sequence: CASSLRAGPREQYF. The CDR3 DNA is TGTGCCAGCAGCTTAAGGGCAGGTCCTCGGGAGCAGTACTTC.